These 20 T cell receptor beta chains originate from one sample sequenced in a study of T cell repertoires in cytomegalovirus infection. Using its own MiXCR run on the reads, TCRdb lists one record per CDR3 protein. The data show 900,000 to 950,000 distinct CDR3 sequences, more than 25% seen once. Their target antigens are unknown. This sample comprised cultured CD8+ T cells from PBMCs, obtained from culture after CMV antigen stimulation. The receptors originated from a human donor in good health (CMV status not recorded). Some clones in this sample may be carry-over from other donors' samples.

The chain uses TRBV4-1 and TRBJ1-2; tentative D call: TRBD1 (5 bases). CDR1 is MGHRA and CDR2 is YSYEKL in the germline V gene. This CDR3 contains 15 residues. Trimming took off 1 base at V and 11 bases at J, with 20 bases between the two ends. The CDR3 sequence is CASSQGAGTGGFYTF. CDR3 bases: TGCGCCAGCAGCCAAGGGGCAGGGACCGGTGGATTTTACACCTTC.

The chain links TRBV6-1 to TRBJ2-7, with D unclear. Germline V gives CDR1 MNHNS, CDR2 SASEGT. The V end was cut by 2 bases, the J end by 5 bases, with 4 bases between. The CDR3 has 11 amino acids. CDR3 DNA: TGTGCCAGCAGTGAAATCCACGAGCAGTACTTC. It encodes CASSEIHEQYF.

The sample holds a few counts of this clonotype. J is TRBJ1-2 and V is TRBV15, with D possibly matching TRBD1 (6 bases). Trimming stripped 5 bases from V and 7 bases from J, with 20 bases between. Germline CDR1 and CDR2: LNHNV and YYDKDF (reference sequence). CDR3 size: 15 residues. The CDR3 DNA is TGTGCCACCAGCGGTTATAACAGGGAGGTGGCTGGCTACACCTTC. It codes for CATSGYNREVAGYTF.

The gene calls are TRBV12-3 or TRBV12-4 and TRBJ2-7, with D possibly TRBD1 on 6 matching bases. Between the trimmed V and J ends, which lost 6 bases and 2 bases, there was a span of 20 bases. The CDR3 runs to 16 residues. CDR3 DNA: TGTGCCAGCAGCTCGGATCCGGGACACGGCCCCTACGAGCAGTACTTC. It yields the protein CASSSDPGHGPYEQYF.

This chain connects TRBV19 to TRBJ1-5, with 7 bases that match TRBD1. CDR3 length equals 15 residues. Germline V gives CDR1 LNHDA, CDR2 SQIVND (reference sequence). Unmatched junction bases numbered 6, after V lost 3 bases and J lost 4 bases. The CDR3 protein is CASSISGTVNQPQHF. CDR3 coding DNA: TGTGCCAGTAGTATCAGCGGGACAGTTAATCAGCCCCAGCATTTT.

As DNA, the CDR3 is TGTGCCAGCACCCCGTTCCCGGCACAGGGGATTGATAACATTCAGTACTTC. This codes for CASTPFPAQGIDNIQYF. This chain joins TRBV2 and TRBJ2-4; 7 bases are a match to TRBD1. Germline V gene sequence: CDR1 SNHLY, CDR2 FYNNEI. This CDR3 is 17 amino acids long. The V gene end was trimmed by 7 bases and the J gene end by 7 bases; junction bases not matched to a gene: 19.

This clonotype was seen just once. This chain connects TRBV5-6 to TRBJ1-6; the match to TRBD1 covers 8 bases. V shed 4 bases, J shed 7 bases, and the junction held 7 bases outside the gene matches. This CDR3 has 15 amino acids. Germline lookup yields CDR1 SGHDT and CDR2 YYEEEE. This CDR3 reads CASSAGQAANSPLHF. DNA of the CDR3: TGTGCCAGCAGCGCGGGACAGGCCGCCAATTCACCCCTCCACTTT.

The chain recombines TRBV5-4 with TRBJ1-1; TRBD1 agrees at 7 bases. CDR3 length: 17 amino acids. Trimming took 4 bases from V and 1 from J; bases not matched to a gene: 13. Per the germline V gene, CDR1 is SGHNT and CDR2 is YYREEE (reference sequence). CDR3 coding DNA: TGTGCCAGCAGCCGGGACCGGGACAGCGGCGCGAACACTGAAGCTTTCTTT. It encodes CASSRDRDSGANTEAFF.

The chain links TRBV12-3 or TRBV12-4 to TRBJ2-1, with 9 nucleotides matching TRBD1. The CDR3 contains 15 residues. Trimming cost V 7 bases and J 4 bases; bases outside gene matches: 8. CDR3 protein: CASTVGQGIYNEQFF. DNA for the CDR3: TGTGCCAGCACCGTGGGACAGGGAATTTACAATGAGCAGTTCTTC.

This clonotype was seen a handful of times. The chain employs TRBV28 and TRBJ1-5; a possible D gene is TRBD1 (5 bases). V dropped 7 bases and J dropped 6 bases, with 25 bases sitting between them. Germline-derived CDR1 and CDR2 are MDHEN and SYDVKM. This CDR3 spans 17 amino acids. The CDR3 region has the DNA TGTGCCAGCACCCCTGGGGACTTGGGAAAGAACGGTCAGCCCCAGCATTTT. The encoded protein is CASTPGDLGKNGQPQHF.

In its sample, this clonotype was seen once. This may be a read error, as it is one base from a much larger clone. The CDR3 spells CASGVGLAGAFTDTQYF. CDR3 DNA: TGTGCCAGCGGCGTGGGACTAGCGGGGGCATTCACAGATACGCAGTATTTT. J is TRBJ2-3 and V is TRBV7-2; 14 bases are a match to TRBD2. Germline-derived CDR1 and CDR2 are SGHTA and FQGNSA. The CDR3 runs 17 residues. The V and J ends lost 8 bases and 2 bases, in that order; junction bases with no gene match: 9. The full variable domain, its missing parts supplied by reference TRBV7-2 and TRBJ2-3, is GAGVSQSPSNKVTEKGKDVELRCDPISGHTALYWYRQSLGQGLEFLIYFQGNSAPDKSGLPSDRFSAERTGGSVSTLTIQRTQQEDSAVYLCASGVGLAGAFTDTQYFGPGTRLTVL.

This clonotype was found a few times. The chain has TRBV20-1 and TRBJ2-5; TRBD1 matches 10 bases. The ends lost 3 bases at V and 4 bases at J; junction bases unmatched: 2. Germline loops: CDR1 DFQATT, CDR2 SNEGSKA (reference sequence). The CDR3 consists of 13 residues. The CDR3 region is CSARGQGPETQYF. As DNA, the CDR3 is TGCAGTGCTAGGGGACAGGGGCCAGAGACCCAGTACTTC.

This clonotype was seen only a few times. The CDR3 DNA reads TGTGCCAGCAGAGACCCGGGCCCCCCGGATACGCAGTATTTT. It is translated as CASRDPGPPDTQYF. This rearrangement joins TRBV6-5 to TRBJ2-3; D remains unclear. Per the germline V gene, CDR1 is MNHEY and CDR2 is SVGAGI. This CDR3 spans 14 amino acids. V was shortened by 6 bases and J by 6 bases, with 16 bases between the two germline ends.

The chain couples TRBV19 to TRBJ1-1; D perhaps matches TRBD1 (6 bases). Germline CDR1 LNHDA, CDR2 SQIVND (reference sequence). This CDR3 has 15 amino acids. V lost 2 bases to trimming and J lost 5 bases, with 15 bases between them. As DNA, the CDR3 is TGTGCCAGTAGTATAACACAGGGTTTGGGAACTGAAGCTTTCTTT. This gives the protein CASSITQGLGTEAFF.

The chain carries TRBV9 and TRBJ2-2, with D tentatively TRBD2 (6 bases). Germline V CDR1 and CDR2: SGDLS, YYNGEE. Trimming removed 0 bases at V and 1 base at J, with 13 bases between. This CDR3 has 17 amino acids. DNA for the CDR3: TGTGCCAGCAGCGTAGATGGGTCGGGGGAGAACACCGGGGAGCTGTTTTTT. Protein sequence: CASSVDGSGENTGELFF.

The CDR3 sequence: CATSGGGSYNEQFF. The DNA of the CDR3 is TGTGCCACCTCCGGGGGCGGTTCCTACAATGAGCAGTTCTTC. The chain is built from TRBV9 and TRBJ2-1; D tentatively fits TRBD1 or TRBD2 (6 bases each). The CDR3 runs to 14 residues. Between the trimmed V and J ends, which lost 9 bases and 1 base, there was a span of 14 bases. Germline-derived CDR1 and CDR2 are SGDLS and YYNGEE.

The chain combines TRBV15 with TRBJ1-1, with D perhaps TRBD1 (5 bases). CDR1 LNHNV and CDR2 YYDKDF come from the germline V gene (reference sequence). The CDR3 is 14 amino acids. With 4 bases removed from V and 3 bases from J, the gap between germline ends came to 12 bases. CDR3 loop: CATSKRGGDTEAFF. The CDR3 nucleotides are TGTGCCACCAGCAAACGGGGAGGGGACACTGAAGCTTTCTTT.

V and J are TRBV6-6 and TRBJ2-7, with TRBD1 identical over 10 bases. CDR1 and CDR2 from the germline V gene are MNHNY and SVGAGI (reference sequence). The CDR3 is made up of 15 amino acids. Trimming took 2 bases from V and 5 from J; bases not matched to a gene: 6. The CDR3 reads CASSYQGQGMDEQYF. The CDR3 bases are TGTGCCAGCAGTTACCAGGGACAGGGGATGGACGAGCAGTACTTC.

This clonotype showed up just a few times. V is TRBV10-3 and J is TRBJ2-4, with 7 positions matching TRBD2. The V and J ends lost 0 bases and 9 bases, in that order; junction bases with no gene match: 8. The germline V gene has CDR1 ENHRY and CDR2 SYGVKD. The CDR3 has 15 residues. CDR3 loop: CAISESGGGEGIQYF. The CDR3 coding sequence is TGTGCCATCAGTGAGTCAGGCGGGGGTGAGGGCATTCAGTACTTC.

V and J are TRBV14 and TRBJ1-1; no clear D gene. The CDR3 is 15 amino acids. The germline V and J ends were trimmed by 1 base and 5 bases, with 14 bases remaining between them. CDR1 and CDR2 from the germline V gene are SGHDN and FVKESK. The CDR3 reads CASSQVSELRTEAFF. CDR3 DNA: TGTGCCAGCAGCCAAGTTTCAGAACTTAGGACTGAAGCTTTCTTT.